This entry lists 17 T cell receptor beta chains sequenced from one sample in a study of cytomegalovirus exposure and HLA in healthy donors. Primers included in the PCR were 60 Vbeta and 13 Jbeta primers. TCRdb keeps only in-frame clones here, not all; method: immunoSEQ multiplex PCR. Of 160,000 or so clones detected, 60% to 80% appear once; the ten largest clones hold less than 2.5%. The material sequenced was PBMCs. Receptors originate from a man aged 45-65 years in good health and CMV-seropositive.

The chain joins TRBV7-2 to TRBJ2-3; 8 nucleotides agree with TRBD2. V was clipped by 5 bases and J by 5 bases; unmatched bases: 12. Germline V lookup: CDR1 SGHTA, CDR2 FQGNSA. This CDR3 has 16 amino acids. DNA of the CDR3: TGTGCCAGCAGCAAAGCGGGGGACTTTGCAATAGATACGCAGTATTTT. Translation: CASSKAGDFAIDTQYF.

This clone was recorded only once. The gene calls are TRBV7-9 and TRBJ1-5, with 8 bases that match TRBD1. CDR1 is SEHNR and CDR2 is FQNEAQ in the germline V gene (reference sequence). The CDR3 spans 14 residues. V was pared by 5 bases and J by 7 bases, with 7 bases of the junction left unmatched. CDR3 in DNA: TGTGCCAGCAGCCCGACAGGGGATAGGCAGCCCCAGCATTTT. Encoded protein: CASSPTGDRQPQHF. Combining the CDR3 with reference TRBV7-9 and TRBJ1-5 gives the whole variable domain DTGVSQNPRHKITKRGQNVTFRCDPISEHNRLYWYRQTLGQGPEFLTYFQNEAQLEKSRLLSDRFSAERPKGSFSTLEIQRTEQGDSAMYLCASSPTGDRQPQHFGDGTRLSIL.

In this sample, this clone turned up a few times. This chain joins TRBV11-2 and TRBJ2-7; TRBD1 matches at 12 bases. CDR1 and CDR2 from the germline V gene are SGHAT and FQNNGV. V lost 0 bases to trimming and J lost 1 base; unmatched junction nucleotides: 7. The CDR3 is 18 amino acids. The CDR3 DNA sequence: TGTGCCAGCAGCTTAGATCACTGGGGACAGGGGGCGTCCTACGAGCAGTACTTC. Translation: CASSLDHWGQGASYEQYF.

This clone was recorded only once. V and J are TRBV6-6 and TRBJ1-1; D remains unclear. The CDR3 has 13 residues. Between the trimmed V and J ends, which lost 2 bases and 8 bases, there was a span of 12 bases. CDR1 is MNHNY and CDR2 is SVGAGI in the germline V gene (reference sequence). In DNA, the CDR3 is TGTGCCAGCAGTTACGCCCCCGGGAGGGAAGCTTTCTTT. Translated: CASSYAPGREAFF.

This CDR3 is CASRRSDRGYEQYF. DNA of the CDR3: TGTGCCAGCAGGCGGTCGGACAGGGGCTACGAGCAGTACTTC. The V gene is TRBV6-5, the J gene TRBJ2-7, with 9 bases fitting TRBD1. This CDR3 has 14 residues. Germline CDR1 reads MNHEY; CDR2 reads SVGAGI. V dropped 6 bases and J dropped 3; count of bases not matched to a gene: 6.

This clone was picked up one time. This chain links TRBV4-1 with TRBJ1-1; D possibly corresponds to TRBD1 (6 bases). Trimming pared 3 bases from V and 2 bases from J, leaving 13 bases between. This CDR3 has 15 residues. Germline CDR1 reads MGHRA; CDR2 reads YSYEKL. CDR3 bases: TGCGCCAGCAGCCAGGAGAGGGGGTCAAACACTGAAGCTTTCTTT. Amino acid sequence: CASSQERGSNTEAFF.

This chain uses TRBV7-2 with TRBJ2-7; 7 nucleotides align to TRBD2. Trimming took 0 bases from V and 5 from J; bases not matched to a gene: 7. Germline lookup yields CDR1 SGHTA and CDR2 FQGNSA. The CDR3 consists of 15 residues. In DNA form, the CDR3 reads TGTGCCAGCAGCTTAGCGCGAGGGGAGGGTAACGAGCAGTACTTC. It encodes CASSLARGEGNEQYF.

Concerning this clone itself: This sample includes further DNA sequences coding for the same CDR3. The chain couples TRBV4-2 to TRBJ2-5; possible D gene TRBD2, 5 bases. The V end lost 1 base, the J end lost 4 bases, and 10 bases lay between the germline ends. The CDR3 runs 14 residues. The germline V gene has CDR1 LGHNA and CDR2 YNFKEQ. The CDR3 sequence: CASSQGASRETQYF. The DNA for the CDR3 is TGTGCCAGCAGCCAAGGGGCTAGCCGAGAGACCCAGTACTTC.

The rearrangement joins TRBV2 to TRBJ1-5, with D possibly being TRBD1 (5 bases). This CDR3 comprises 13 residues. The germline V gene has CDR1 SNHLY and CDR2 FYNNEI. Trimming stripped 10 bases from V and 0 bases from J, with 10 bases between. In DNA form, the CDR3 reads TGTGCCACTGTCAGGGATAGCAATCAGCCCCAGCATTTT. Translated, it gives CATVRDSNQPQHF.

This chain joins TRBV18 and TRBJ2-1; 7 bases fit TRBD1. CDR3 length: 14 amino acids. Germline assignment: CDR1 KGHSH and CDR2 LQKENI. J was trimmed by 6 bases and V by 0 bases; bases with no gene match: 2. CDR3 in DNA: TGTGCCAGCTCACCACCCAGGGGGAGCAATGAGCAGTTCTTC. Translation: CASSPPRGSNEQFF.

The table lists this clone with a few counts. The chain links TRBV7-9 to TRBJ1-2; 8 nucleotides agree with TRBD1. CDR1 and CDR2 (germline): SEHNR, FQNEAQ (reference sequence). V lost 3 bases to trimming and J lost 4 bases; unmatched junction nucleotides: 4. This CDR3 spans 14 amino acids. Written as DNA, the CDR3 is TGTGCCAGCAGCTTGACGACAGGGGCCTATGGCTACACCTTC. This codes for CASSLTTGAYGYTF.

V gene TRBV5-1 combines with J gene TRBJ2-5; 11 bases map to TRBD2. This CDR3 contains 13 residues. Germline CDR1 reads SGHRS; CDR2 reads YFSETQ. With 6 bases clipped from V and 3 bases from J, the junction kept 1 base outside the gene matches. CDR3 sequence reads: CASTTSGEETQYF. DNA for the CDR3: TGCGCCAGCACGACTAGCGGGGAAGAGACCCAGTACTTC.

The rearrangement joins TRBV4-1 to TRBJ2-7, with D tentatively TRBD2 (5 bases). CDR1 MGHRA and CDR2 YSYEKL come from the germline V gene. The CDR3 spans 14 residues. V was trimmed by 4 bases and J by 5 bases, leaving 15 bases between them. The CDR3 reads CASSRSLEEDEQYF. The CDR3 DNA follows: TGCGCCAGCAGCCGCAGCCTCGAGGAGGACGAGCAGTACTTC.

The rearrangement uses TRBV4-1 and TRBJ1-5; D not resolved. Trimming shortened V by 2 bases and J by 2 bases, and 7 bases separated the two germline ends. The V gene's germline CDR1 is MGHRA and CDR2 YSYEKL. CDR3 length equals 14 residues. The CDR3 region has the DNA TGCGCCAGCAGCCAAATGCAGGGCAATCAGCCCCAGCATTTT. It yields the protein CASSQMQGNQPQHF.

The chain recombines TRBV6-6 with TRBJ2-1; weak D call: TRBD1 (5 bases). Trimming stripped 8 bases from V and 5 bases from J, with 13 bases between. Per germline, CDR1 MNHNY and CDR2 SVGAGI (reference sequence). The CDR3 contains 13 residues. The CDR3 DNA sequence: TGTGCCAGCCAAACAGGACCCCACAATGAGCAGTTCTTC. Amino acids: CASQTGPHNEQFF.

This chain joins TRBV5-6 and TRBJ2-3, with 8 positions matching TRBD1. The CDR3 extends over 15 amino acids. Germline assignment: CDR1 SGHDT and CDR2 YYEEEE. The J segment lost 3 bases and the V segment lost 4 bases, leaving 7 bases of the junction unmatched. Written as DNA, the CDR3 is TGTGCCAGCAGCGACTACAGGGGGAGGACAGATACGCAGTATTTT. Its protein product is CASSDYRGRTDTQYF.

The chain recombines TRBV19 with TRBJ2-7; TRBD2 is a possible D gene (7 bases). CDR1 and CDR2 from the germline V gene are LNHDA and SQIVND (reference sequence). Trimming shortened V by 4 bases and J by 2 bases, and 15 bases separated the two germline ends. CDR3 size: 15 residues. CDR3 protein: CASSTPRGGTYEQYF. The CDR3 DNA follows: TGTGCCAGTAGTACCCCAAGGGGGGGGACCTACGAGCAGTACTTC.